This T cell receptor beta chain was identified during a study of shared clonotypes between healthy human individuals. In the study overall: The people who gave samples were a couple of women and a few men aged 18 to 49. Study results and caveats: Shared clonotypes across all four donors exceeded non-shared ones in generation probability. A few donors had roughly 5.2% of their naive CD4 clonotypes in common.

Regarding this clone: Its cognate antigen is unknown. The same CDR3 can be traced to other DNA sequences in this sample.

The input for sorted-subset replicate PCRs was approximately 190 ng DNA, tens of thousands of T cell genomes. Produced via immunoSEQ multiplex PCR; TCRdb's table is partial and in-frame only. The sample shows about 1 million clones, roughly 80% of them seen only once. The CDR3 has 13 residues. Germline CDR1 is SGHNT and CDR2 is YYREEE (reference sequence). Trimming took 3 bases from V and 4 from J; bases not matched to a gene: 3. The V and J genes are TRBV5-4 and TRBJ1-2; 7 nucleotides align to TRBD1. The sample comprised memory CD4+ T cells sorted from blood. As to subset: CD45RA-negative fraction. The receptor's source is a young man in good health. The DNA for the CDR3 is TGTGCCAGCAGCTCGACAGGGCCCTATGGCTACACCTTC. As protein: CASSSTGPYGYTF.